This note documents a single T cell receptor (beta chain) sequence. This clonotype was recorded a few times. No cognate antigen has been identified for it. Base qualities are not recorded, but no much larger clone differs from it by a single base. Per the germline V gene, SGHRS is the CDR1 and YFSETQ is the CDR2. Relative to germline, V is 1 base shorter and J is 4 bases shorter, with 9 bases between their ends. The CDR3 contains 13 residues, cysteine and phenylalanine counted. Here the CDR3 DNA is all that survives: 39 bases in frame from base 1. This sample was included in a study of Graves' ophthalmopathy and Graves' hyperthyroidism listed by TCRdb under 2018. With regard to the full study: Peripheral blood samples were taken at the time of initial diagnosis, before any treatment was given. To tell Graves' ophthalmopathy apart from Graves' hyperthyroidism, and to predict which patients would progress to ophthalmopathy, the study relied on TCR beta repertoire signatures. In total, 135 blood samples were TCR-sequenced: under 45 ophthalmopathy, under 85 hyperthyroidism and around 17 hyperthyroidism-to-ophthalmopathy patients. To explore V-J signatures distinguishing ophthalmopathy from hyperthyroidism, a discovery set of around 97 patients (about 43 ophthalmopathy, roughly 55 stable hyperthyroidism) was enrolled. For independent validation, a separate cohort was made up of some 19 hyperthyroidism patients plus 17 patients who later progressed from hyperthyroidism to ophthalmopathy. T-cell repertoires of thyroid tissue and blood were compared in six or seven hyperthyroidism patients. Following sampling, methimazole starting at 30 mg daily was administered to hyperthyroidism patients, and high-dose intravenous methylprednisolone was administered to ophthalmopathy patients.

The research as a whole found: Most expanded thyroid clonotypes with a frequency above 0.001 also appeared in blood, which suggests that blood repertoires may reflect the immune response in the thyroid. In cross-validation, the 13-signature model distinguished ophthalmopathy from stable hyperthyroidism with 85% to 90% sensitivity and around 81% specificity, and in the test set the corresponding values were roughly 80% and 76%. In validation, the model predicted ophthalmopathy progression with about 70% sensitivity and roughly 72% specificity; roughly 11 predicted patients were CT-confirmed with GO in a median of roughly 6.8 months. No statistical method was used to set the sample size in advance, and the investigators knew which group each participant was assigned to.

For repertoire sequencing, the TCR beta CDR3 regions were amplified from RNA transcripts. The first round was an RT-PCR using HTBI primers with the Qiagen OneStep RT-PCR kit, and this first round was followed by a second-round multiplex PCR, then size selection and purification. The libraries underwent paired-end sequencing with 100 bp reads on an Illumina HiSeq2000. From the authors' description of their analysis: SOAPnuke was used to process the reads, throwing out any read that had adapters, had uncalled bases, had a mean Phred below 15, or lacked an exact constant-primer or identifier match. High-quality paired reads were merged with COPE v1.2.5. Unique nucleotide sequences were defined as clonotypes and aligned to IMGT TRB V, D and J references using MiTCR v1.1. Analysis was restricted to V-J combinations with a frequency above 0.0001, which covered 99.2% of repertoires. A TCR clonal expansion and chaos score per V-J combination was defined as the ratio of F50 clonal expansion to chaos observed in the TCRdist matrix. Welch's t-statistics and random forest were used to narrow the features down to 13 V-J combinations, which were then fed into a naive Bayes classifier. The similarity between thyroid and blood repertoires was quantified using the Morisita-Horn index. Clones were called with MiXCR by TCRdb after fastp trimmed the public reads at Q25, and only in-frame beta chains were retained. Each CDR3 protein appears once, grouped with its most common genes and DNA. The V and J calls, along with clone size, are taken from TCRdb and not from the paper's own processing. For this sample the table gives about 740,000 distinct CDR3 sequences, of which about 44% were detected only once. In total, the top ten clones hold less than 55% of the sample.

Ophthalmopathy patients were characterized by moderately to severely active disease, a Clinical Activity Score of at least 3, a NOSPECS grade of at least 4, and a disease duration under 3 months. Anyone with other autoimmune diseases, uncontrolled infections, pregnancy or lactation was excluded from the study. Diagnosis relied on clinical symptoms, serum thyroxine, TRAb, thyroid ultrasound and orbital computed tomography. Ficoll-Paque density gradient centrifugation was used to isolate PBMCs from about 9 ml of fresh peripheral blood. Total RNA was extracted using Trizol reagent, and RNA quality was checked on an Agilent 2100 Bioanalyzer.

Sequencing was performed on peripheral blood. The V and J segments used are TRBV5-1 and TRBJ2-7; TRBD1 could be the D gene, as 5 bases match. The receptor's source is an adult man with Graves' ophthalmopathy. The CDR3 amino acid sequence is: CASSLTRDYEQYF. The DNA is as follows: TGCGCCAGCAGCTTGACCAGGGATTACGAGCAGTACTTC.